Listed below are T cell receptor beta chains from one sample, sequenced in a study of CD8 T cells in ankylosing spondylitis. TCRdb redid the calling of the 5' RACE reads with MiXCR, one entry per CDR3 protein. The sample has 250,000 to 400,000 distinct CDR3 sequences; roughly 12% are singletons. What was sequenced was blood, either unsorted or a sorted T cell fraction (not recorded which). These receptors were collected from a female donor with ankylosing spondylitis or in good health (not recorded which). CDR3s include the opening cysteine and the closing phenylalanine or tryptophan. The order of the fields is CDR3 DNA, CDR3 protein, J gene, D gene, clone size, V gene. A D gene is named only where the DNA matches it firmly. Clone size is shown for a subset of rows, as once, few, many or a class of expanded clone.

TGTGCCAGCAGCTTGGAGGGGGCCCCTTCGAACACTGAAGCTTTCTTT CASSLEGAPSNTEAFF TRBJ1-1 TRBD1 few TRBV5-5
TGTGCCAGCAGAAACAGGGGAGGTGACTACGAGCAGTACTTC CASRNRGGDYEQYF TRBJ2-7 - many TRBV6-1
TGTGCCACCATAAATACGGGACAGGGAACTGAAGCTTTCTTT CATINTGQGTEAFF TRBJ1-1 TRBD1 many TRBV6-1
TGTGCCAGCAGCGGGGACAGAAACACTGAAGCTTTCTTT CASSGDRNTEAFF TRBJ1-1 TRBD1 many TRBV5-4
TGCGCCAGCAGCTTGGACTCGGACACCCGAGCGATTTTT CASSLDSDTRAIF TRBJ2-2 - - TRBV5-1
TGTGCCAGCAGCCAAGCCGGGCGGGGCTGGGGCAATCAGCCCCAGCATTTT CASSQAGRGWGNQPQHF TRBJ1-5 - many TRBV12-3/TRBV12-4
TGCAGCGTTGTCACGGGCACAGATACGCAGTATTTT CSVVTGTDTQYF TRBJ2-3 - - TRBV29-1
TGCAGTGCTAGAGAAACTAAGTATAATTCACCCCTCCACTTT CSARETKYNSPLHF TRBJ1-6 - many TRBV20-1
TGCGCCAGCAGCTTGAATCAGGGTAATGAGCAGTTCTTC CASSLNQGNEQFF TRBJ2-1 - many TRBV5-1
TGTGCCAGCAGAATGACTGGAGAGGGTTACGAGCAGTACTTC CASRMTGEGYEQYF TRBJ2-7 - many TRBV12-3/TRBV12-4
TGTGCCATCAGCACCTTAACAGGGGACACTGAAGCTTTCTTT CAISTLTGDTEAFF TRBJ1-1 TRBD1 many TRBV10-3
TGCAGCGTTGAAGATCGGTTGGCGGTTAGCACAGATACGCAGTATTTT CSVEDRLAVSTDTQYF TRBJ2-3 - many TRBV29-1
TGTGCCAGCAGCTCCGGGACAGACATTGGAAGCTACACCTTC CASSSGTDIGSYTF TRBJ1-2 TRBD1 - TRBV5-5
TGTGCCAGCAGTCCATATCTTGGACTTCCTACCATCTACGAGCAGTACTTC CASSPYLGLPTIYEQYF TRBJ2-7 - - TRBV27
TGCGCCAGCAGCTGGGACCGGAGGGGTTACAATGAGCAGTTCTTC CASSWDRRGYNEQFF TRBJ2-1 - many TRBV5-1
TGTGCCAGCAGCCAACAGGGAGGTCCAGATACGCAGTATTTT CASSQQGGPDTQYF TRBJ2-3 - - TRBV3-1
TGCAGTGCTAGACTAGCGGGCCGCAAAAACATTCAGTACTTC CSARLAGRKNIQYF TRBJ2-4 TRBD2 - TRBV20-1
TGTGCCAGCTCACCAGGGGGGGGGTCCAATGAGCAGTTCTTC CASSPGGGSNEQFF TRBJ2-1 TRBD2 - TRBV18
TGCAGCGTTGGACAGGGGGGCTCCGAGCAGTACTTC CSVGQGGSEQYF TRBJ2-7 TRBD1 many TRBV29-1
TGCAGCGTTTCCGGCGGTATCAATCAGCCCCAGCATTTT CSVSGGINQPQHF TRBJ1-5 - many TRBV29-1
TGTGCCAGCAGGACGACAGGGGCACATTCACCCCTCCACTTT CASRTTGAHSPLHF TRBJ1-6 TRBD1 - TRBV7-9
TGTGCCAGCAGCTTCCGGGCCTCCGAGCAGCAGTACTTC CASSFRASEQQYF TRBJ2-7 - many TRBV5-5
TGTGCCAGCAGCTTAGTTCAGGGGGCTGACTATGGCTACACCTTC CASSLVQGADYGYTF TRBJ1-2 TRBD1 few TRBV7-2
TGCGCCAGCAGCCAAGATGGCCAGGCCGCTGGGGCCAACGTCCTGACTTTC CASSQDGQAAGANVLTF TRBJ2-6 - few TRBV4-1
TGTGCCAGCAGCCTACAGGTGACTAGCACAGATACGCAGTATTTT CASSLQVTSTDTQYF TRBJ2-3 - few TRBV7-2
TGTGCCAGCAGTATAACAGGGGGAAACACCGGGGAGCTGTTTTTT CASSITGGNTGELFF TRBJ2-2 TRBD1 many TRBV12-3/TRBV12-4
TGTGTCACTAGACAGGGTTATTATAGCAATCAGCCCCAGCATTTT CVTRQGYYSNQPQHF TRBJ1-5 TRBD1 many TRBV28
TGTGCCAGCAGTTTACAGGGGGCTGAAGCTTTCTTT CASSLQGAEAFF TRBJ1-1 TRBD1 many TRBV12-3/TRBV12-4
TGTGCCAGCTTAGCGGGAGTCGGCACCGGGGAGCTGTTTTTT CASLAGVGTGELFF TRBJ2-2 TRBD2 few TRBV2
TGCGCCAGCAGCCAATCCCAAGGCGATACGCAGTATTTT CASSQSQGDTQYF TRBJ2-3 - few TRBV5-1
TGCGCCAGCAGCTTGGGACGAGCGGGGCCTAGCACAGATACGCAGTATTTT CASSLGRAGPSTDTQYF TRBJ2-3 TRBD2 many TRBV5-1
TGTGCCAGCAGCCCGGGACTGACGGGTTCACCCCTCCACTTT CASSPGLTGSPLHF TRBJ1-6 - many TRBV12-3/TRBV12-4
TGTGCCAGCAGTGTCCATCCTCGTTATGGCTACACCTTC CASSVHPRYGYTF TRBJ1-2 - few TRBV6-1
TGTGCCTGGAGTAAGCGCAATCAGCCCCAGCATTTT CAWSKRNQPQHF TRBJ1-5 - - TRBV30
TGTGCCAAAAAGACAGGGAAAGGCTACGAGCAGTACTTC CAKKTGKGYEQYF TRBJ2-7 TRBD1 many TRBV12-3/TRBV12-4
TGTGCCTGGAGTGTTGGACTAGCGGGGGCGGGGGAGCAGTTCTTC CAWSVGLAGAGEQFF TRBJ2-1 TRBD2 once TRBV30
TGTGCCAGCAGCCGATTCCCACAGGAGAATAATTCACCCCTCCACTTT CASSRFPQENNSPLHF TRBJ1-6 - - TRBV3-1
TGTGCCTGGAATGGGAAGGGCCGGGCGTCTGGCTACACCTTC CAWNGKGRASGYTF TRBJ1-2 - - TRBV30
TGCGCCAGCAGCTTGGGTTCCGGGCTAAACATTCAGTACTTC CASSLGSGLNIQYF TRBJ2-4 - many TRBV5-1
TGCAGCACGAAGGGGATAAATGGCTACACCTTC CSTKGINGYTF TRBJ1-2 - many TRBV29-1
TGTGCCAGCAGTGCTCTCTGGACAGGGACTTCCTTAGCCAAAAACATTCAGTACTTC CASSALWTGTSLAKNIQYF TRBJ2-4 TRBD1 many TRBV6-4
TGTGCCAGCAGTATAGCGGGACCCGATTCAGATACGCAGTATTTT CASSIAGPDSDTQYF TRBJ2-3 TRBD2 many TRBV28
TGTGCCAGCAGTCCAACAGGGGGTGATGGCTACACCTTC CASSPTGGDGYTF TRBJ1-2 TRBD1 many TRBV7-9
TGTGCCAGCAGCCCCGAGGGGGGGGGAGAAAAACTGTTTTTT CASSPEGGGEKLFF TRBJ1-4 - few TRBV11-2
TGTGCCATCAGTGACTCGGGACTAGCGGGAGCTTCTGAGCAGTTCTTC CAISDSGLAGASEQFF TRBJ2-1 TRBD2 many TRBV10-3